Below, one TCR beta chain is given with its context. Per the original data handling: Cell counts per sample came from amplifying reference gene primers. The assay was immunoSEQ multiplex PCR, and TCRdb's table has in-frame clones only and misses some. The DNA gave D and trimming, while V, J and clone size come from that table. The table records about 220,000 clones, 86% of them present only once. All enrollees were roughly 18 to 100 years old and from around 25 US areas. This CDR3 comprises 15 residues. After removal of 4 bases from V and 0 bases from J, the junction contained 5 bases not matched to a gene. Germline-derived CDR1 and CDR2 are LGHDT and YNNKEL (reference sequence). This sample was taken from a study of blood T cell repertoires in COVID-19. Study as a whole: Sample material is recorded as cDNA or gDNA derived from T cells, B-cell-depleted T cells, or PBMCs.

The specimen sequenced was PBMCs or T cells enriched from blood (not recorded which). The chain employs TRBV3-1 (or the pseudogene TRBV3-2) and TRBJ1-1, with TRBD1 matching over 7 bases. This TCR was recovered from a middle-aged woman with acute COVID-19. CDR3 nucleotides: TGTGCCAGCAGCCCTGGGGGACAGCTGAACACTGAAGCTTTCTTT. This encodes CASSPGGQLNTEAFF.